Presented here are 28 T cell receptor beta chains from one specimen sequenced in a study of blood T cell repertoires in COVID-19. The method was immunoSEQ multiplex PCR; TCRdb's version includes in-frame clones alone and lacks a portion of them. Of 250,000 to 350,000 clones in the sample, roughly 90% were seen once. Sequenced input: peripheral blood. These TCRs come from a woman in her twenties or thirties with COVID-19, enrolled during active disease.

The chain is built from TRBV5-5 and TRBJ2-6; D might be TRBD1 (6 bases). Germline V CDR1 and CDR2: SGHKS, YYEKEE (reference sequence). The CDR3 sequence is 14 residues long. The germline V and J ends were trimmed by 5 bases and 2 bases, with 8 bases remaining between them. CDR3 bases: TGTGCCAGCAGTAAGGGGGCTGGGGCCAACGTCCTGACTTTC. As protein: CASSKGAGANVLTF.

The chain is built from TRBV6-2 or TRBV6-3 and TRBJ1-3; D is uncertain. The CDR3 loop spans 15 amino acids. Trimming cost V 2 bases and J 0 bases, with 8 bases left between them. CDR1 is MNHEY and CDR2 is SVGEGT in the germline V gene. Here the CDR3 DNA reads TGTGCCAGCAGTTACCCCCCGTACTCTGGAAACACCATATATTTT. This gives the protein CASSYPPYSGNTIYF.

The V gene is TRBV2, the J gene TRBJ2-1; TRBD2 agrees at 13 bases. Germline CDR1 is SNHLY and CDR2 is FYNNEI. The CDR3 length is 13 residues. J gave up 10 bases and V 8 bases, and 5 bases lay outside the gene matches. CDR3 loop: CASQAGLAGEQFF. DNA for the CDR3: TGTGCCAGCCAAGCGGGACTAGCGGGGGAGCAGTTCTTC.

In its sample, this clone was seen once. V is TRBV4-1 and J is TRBJ1-1; D not resolved. Germline assignment: CDR1 MGHRA and CDR2 YSYEKL. The CDR3 contains 14 residues. V lost 0 bases and J lost 1, with 6 bases in between. The CDR3 DNA is TGCGCCAGCAGCCAAGAACCGGGGAACACTGAAGCTTTCTTT. Translated, it gives CASSQEPGNTEAFF.

This chain connects TRBV2 to TRBJ2-1, with 7 bases matching TRBD1. Looked up from germline, CDR1 is SNHLY and CDR2 is FYNNEI. V dropped 4 bases and J dropped 0; count of bases not matched to a gene: 3. The CDR3 covers 15 residues. The CDR3 protein is CASSARGSSYNEQFF. CDR3 DNA sequence: TGTGCCAGCAGTGCCAGGGGGAGCTCCTACAATGAGCAGTTCTTC.

The chain employs TRBV5-6 and TRBJ1-6; D remains unclear. The V end lost 0 bases, the J end lost 8 bases, and 3 bases lay between the germline ends. Germline CDR1 and CDR2: SGHDT and YYEEEE. This CDR3 is built from 12 residues. The CDR3 region has the DNA TGTGCCAGCAGCTTGGTATATTCACCCCTCCACTTT. Its translation: CASSLVYSPLHF.

The V gene is TRBV5-6, the J gene TRBJ1-6; perhaps TRBD1 as D (5 bases). The length of the CDR3 is 14 residues. Germline CDR1 and CDR2: SGHDT and YYEEEE. Trimming pared 4 bases from V and 5 bases from J, leaving 10 bases between. The CDR3 spells CASSQGPNNSPLHF. The CDR3, as DNA: TGTGCCAGCAGCCAGGGCCCGAATAATTCACCCCTCCACTTT.

The chain has TRBV27 and TRBJ2-7; no firm D call. Between the trimmed V and J ends, which lost 8 bases and 4 bases, there was a span of 18 bases. This CDR3 is built from 14 residues. CDR1 is MNHEY and CDR2 is SMNVEV in the germline V gene (reference sequence). CDR3: CASSTIPAGYEQYF. CDR3 nucleotides: TGTGCCAGCTCCACCATTCCGGCCGGGTACGAGCAGTACTTC.

This clone was found a few times. V and J are TRBV19 and TRBJ1-1; TRBD1 matches 7 bases. Germline CDR1 reads LNHDA; CDR2 reads SQIVND (reference sequence). V dropped 6 bases and J dropped 5; count of bases not matched to a gene: 15. The CDR3 consists of 16 residues. In nucleotides, the CDR3 is TGTGCCAGTAGCGCGGATGACAGGGTGATGGGGACTGAAGCTTTCTTT. Protein: CASSADDRVMGTEAFF.

The CDR3 DNA reads TGTGCCAGCAGCTCCCGGACAGGGCCCTTCGTTGATACGCAGTATTTT. Protein sequence: CASSSRTGPFVDTQYF. This rearrangement joins TRBV6-2 or TRBV6-3 to TRBJ2-3, with TRBD1 matching over 8 bases. Germline-derived CDR1 and CDR2 are MNHEY and SVGEGT. J gave up 6 bases and V 6 bases, and 14 bases lay outside the gene matches. This CDR3 contains 16 residues.

V is TRBV19 and J is TRBJ1-2, with 8 bases lining up with TRBD1. Germline V CDR1 and CDR2: LNHDA, SQIVND (reference sequence). The CDR3 has 15 amino acids. The V and J ends lost 1 base and 5 bases, in that order; junction bases with no gene match: 6. The chain's CDR3 is CASSIALTGGYGYTF. CDR3 nucleotides: TGTGCCAGTAGTATAGCCCTCACAGGGGGTTATGGCTACACCTTC.

The rearrangement uses TRBV24-1 and TRBJ2-3, with 9 bases that match TRBD2. CDR3 length: 17 amino acids. The germline V gene encodes CDR1 KGHDR and CDR2 SFDVKD. The J segment lost 6 bases and the V segment lost 0 bases, leaving 9 bases of the junction unmatched. CDR3 residues: CATSDLQAGGPLDTQYF. The CDR3 DNA is TGTGCCACCAGTGATTTGCAGGCGGGAGGGCCGCTTGATACGCAGTATTTT.

This chain uses TRBV3-1 (or the pseudogene TRBV3-2) with TRBJ1-4, with a possible D match to TRBD1 (5 bases). CDR1 is LGHDT, CDR2 YNNKEL, per germline (reference sequence). The CDR3 is made up of 15 amino acids. Trimming removed 5 bases from V and 1 base from J, with 11 bases in between. The CDR3 DNA reads as TGTGCCAGCAGCTGGGGGGTTGGAACTAATGAAAAACTGTTTTTT. Residues: CASSWGVGTNEKLFF.

The chain employs TRBV11-3 and TRBJ2-1; D is ambiguous. The CDR3 contains 15 residues. Per the germline V gene, CDR1 is SGHNT and CDR2 is YENEEA. V shed 0 bases and J shed 5 bases, with 11 bases lying between them. CDR3 region: CASSLDGSDHNEQFF. CDR3 DNA sequence: TGTGCCAGCAGCTTAGACGGAAGCGACCACAATGAGCAGTTCTTC.

The rearrangement links TRBV7-9 to TRBJ2-5; 14 bases are a match to TRBD2. V lost 5 bases and J lost 5; bases outside the gene matches: 4. The CDR3 contains 15 residues. Germline V gives CDR1 SEHNR, CDR2 FQNEAQ (reference sequence). The CDR3 protein is CASSPGLAGAETQYF. CDR3 sequence (DNA): TGTGCCAGCAGCCCGGGACTAGCGGGAGCCGAGACCCAGTACTTC.

The V gene is TRBV9, the J gene TRBJ2-4; TRBD1 aligns across 10 bases. Trimming took 1 base from V and 8 from J; bases not matched to a gene: 6. CDR3 length: 15 amino acids. CDR1 is SGDLS and CDR2 is YYNGEE in the germline V gene. The CDR3 DNA reads TGTGCCAGCAGCGTAACGACAGGGGGCGCAGACATTCAGTACTTC. Amino acids: CASSVTTGGADIQYF.

The chain has TRBV9 and TRBJ1-4; D might be TRBD1 (5 bases). Trimming cost V 0 bases and J 8 bases, with 11 bases left between them. Germline-derived CDR1 and CDR2 are SGDLS and YYNGEE. The CDR3 runs 14 residues. In DNA form, the CDR3 reads TGTGCCAGCAGCGTAGACCCGAAGGGGGAAAAACTGTTTTTT. This codes for CASSVDPKGEKLFF.

The gene calls are TRBV5-1 and TRBJ2-1; 11 bases match TRBD2. There are 15 residues in the CDR3. Germline CDR1 reads SGHRS; CDR2 reads YFSETQ. The J segment lost 8 bases and the V segment lost 5 bases, leaving 9 bases of the junction unmatched. The CDR3: CASRSTSGSGDEQFF. CDR3 DNA: TGCGCCAGCAGGAGCACTAGCGGGAGCGGCGATGAGCAGTTCTTC.

The rearrangement links TRBV19 to TRBJ2-7, with no clear D. This CDR3 region has 12 residues. Germline V gene sequence: CDR1 LNHDA, CDR2 SQIVND (reference sequence). Deletions cut 5 bases from V and 6 bases from J, with 11 bases between. Here the CDR3 DNA reads TGTGCCAGTAGTGCCACCCTCGGCGAGCAGTACTTC. Its protein is CASSATLGEQYF.

The J gene is TRBJ2-5, the V gene TRBV19, with TRBD1 matching over 7 bases. Trimming removed 5 bases from V and 2 bases from J; junction bases left unmatched: 2. Germline V lookup: CDR1 LNHDA, CDR2 SQIVND (reference sequence). This CDR3 comprises 13 residues. The CDR3 loop is CASSWTGQETQYF. In DNA form, the CDR3 reads TGTGCCAGTAGTTGGACAGGTCAAGAGACCCAGTACTTC.

The rearrangement links TRBV18 to TRBJ1-3, with a weak D call TRBD1 (6 bases). The CDR3 has 15 amino acids. From germline, CDR1 is KGHSH and CDR2 LQKENI. Trimming pared 1 base from V and 4 bases from J, leaving 11 bases between. The CDR3 coding sequence is TGTGCCAGCTCACCACTTAGACAGGCGGGAAACACCATATATTTT. As protein: CASSPLRQAGNTIYF.

The V call is TRBV24-1, the J call TRBJ2-3; D is perhaps TRBD2 (5 bases). The CDR3 totals 16 residues. Germline CDR1 reads KGHDR; CDR2 reads SFDVKD. The germline V and J ends were trimmed by 1 base and 0 bases, with 10 bases remaining between them. CDR3 in amino acids: CATSDFAGPSTDTQYF. DNA of the CDR3: TGTGCCACCAGTGATTTTGCGGGCCCTAGCACAGATACGCAGTATTTT.

This chain connects TRBV2 to TRBJ2-7; a weak D match, TRBD1 (6 bases). This CDR3 has 15 residues. V was pared by 2 bases and J by 5 bases, with 16 bases between. Germline V gene data show CDR1 as SNHLY and CDR2 as FYNNEI. The CDR3 sequence: CASSERSGRGNEQYF. The DNA for the CDR3 is TGTGCCAGCAGTGAAAGATCCGGCAGGGGCAACGAGCAGTACTTC. The full variable domain, rest sourced from reference TRBV2 and TRBJ2-7, is EPEVTQTPSHQVTQMGQEVILRCVPISNHLYFYWYRQILGQKVEFLVSFYNNEISEKSEIFDDQFSVERPDGSNFTLKIRSTKLEDSAMYFCASSERSGRGNEQYFGPGTRLTVT.

This chain joins TRBV21-1 and TRBJ1-5. TRBV21-1 constitutes a pseudogene. The CDR3 covers 10 residues. For the CDR3, the DNA is TGTGCCAGCACCGATCAGCCCCAGCATTTT. Translation gives CASTDQPQHF.

The chain couples TRBV11-2 to TRBJ2-7; 8 bases align to TRBD2. Germline V gene sequence: CDR1 SGHAT, CDR2 FQNNGV. The CDR3 covers 14 residues. The V segment lost 5 bases and the J segment 2 bases; nucleotides outside the gene matches: 5. CDR3 bases: TGTGCCAGCAGCCGGACTAGCAGGACCTACGAGCAGTACTTC. This encodes CASSRTSRTYEQYF.

The chain uses TRBV19 and TRBJ2-3, with 14 bases aligning to TRBD2. There are 18 residues in the CDR3. V lost 5 bases to trimming and J lost 1 base; unmatched junction nucleotides: 8. Germline V gene data show CDR1 as LNHDA and CDR2 as SQIVND (reference sequence). CDR3 DNA: TGTGCCAGTAGTCCCGGGACTAGCGGGAGAGTAGGCACAGATACGCAGTATTTT. As protein: CASSPGTSGRVGTDTQYF.

CDR3 amino acids: CASSLGHYTTNEKLFF. Here the CDR3 DNA reads TGTGCCAGCAGCCTCGGACATTATACAACTAATGAAAAACTGTTTTTT. The chain links TRBV7-9 to TRBJ1-4; possibly TRBD1 for D (5 bases). The germline CDR1 and CDR2 sequences are SEHNR and FQNEAQ (reference sequence). The CDR3 is 16 amino acids. Deletions cut 5 bases from V and 0 bases from J, with 13 bases between.

V and J are TRBV6-1 and TRBJ1-5; D perhaps matches TRBD1 (5 bases). The CDR3 extends over 13 amino acids. From germline, CDR1 is MNHNS and CDR2 SASEGT. The V gene lost 1 base and the J gene lost 11 bases, with 12 bases spanning the gap. CDR3 nucleotide sequence: TGTGCCAGCAGTGAAGGGACACCCTTGGCCCAGCATTTT. It is translated as CASSEGTPLAQHF.